This T cell receptor (beta chain) emerged from a study of cytomegalovirus exposure and HLA in healthy donors (TCRdb year 2017). Concerning the study at large: According to an earlier analysis of several hundred of the donors, 200 million or so T cells yielded roughly 110 million unique TCR beta sequences and 276 Gb of sequence data. About 280 gigabases of sequencing data and about 92 million unique TCR sequences made up an early release that covered around 640 HLA-typed donors. Of the roughly 400 genotyped donors, about 80% fell in the genetic ancestry cluster associated with self-reported Caucasian donors. The aim of the study was to test whether cataloging public T cell receptors could identify signatures of past pathogen exposure. The study used immunosequencing to profile the T cell repertoires of approximately 630 subjects and linked those repertoires to cytomegalovirus serostatus. In addition to the first cohort of around 670 subjects, a separate validation cohort of under 150 different subjects was used. High-throughput TCR immunosequencing, statistical association of individual TCRs with disease status, and machine learning were combined to predict cytomegalovirus infection status. A later analysis re-analyzed previously published TCR beta repertoires from 600 to 850 donors and added high-resolution HLA genotyping to study TCR occurrence patterns. In the later analysis, no new phenotypic data were used to find candidate immune exposures; instead, reliance was placed on TCR beta sequences and their occurrence across donors. In an earlier analysis of 500 to 650 of the donors, high-throughput TCR beta sequencing was used to judge whether each TCR beta V gene segment behaved as functional or pseudogenic. Donor age, sex, ethnicity and CMV serostatus were compiled together with the repertoire data. A later genetic analysis took genome-wide SNP genotypes for about 65% of the 666 donors and used that subset as a discovery cohort. All discovery cohort repertoires had been generated using a single sequencing platform. HLA typing included class I and class II loci at four-digit resolution. The number of donors typed differed by locus, with about 620-630 for A, B, C, DRB1 and DQB1, approximately 500 for DQA1, 606 for DPA1, and some 450 for DPB1. Roughly five DR-DQ haplotypes were treated as single units for association and clustering because of strong linkage in the cohort. On average, about 240,000 unique TCR beta nucleotide sequences were sequenced per donor among about 400 genotyped donors of the cohort, with roughly a sixth of those sequences being non-productive.

Counted from cysteine to valine, this CDR3 has 11 amino acids. The read is trimmed to its CDR3 DNA, 33 bases read in frame from base 1. V gives up 6 bases and J gives up 5 bases, and the segment between their germline ends measures 11 bases. Taken from the germline V gene, the CDR1 and CDR2 loops are SQVTM and ANQGSEA. Library creation used the immunoSEQ multiplex PCR assay. The multiplex PCR relied on a mix of 60 forward primers for TCR Vbeta segments and 13 reverse primers for TCR Jbeta segments. Amplification of the CDR3 region of rearranged TCR beta genes was performed with a multiplex PCR assay on genomic DNA. Amplified TCR beta libraries were sequenced as 87-base-pair reads on the Illumina HiSeq System. On the study's bioinformatics: A later analysis tallied around 82 million unique TCR beta chains across the 660 or so repertoires, and some 10 million of those chains were shared by two or more donors. A nearest-neighbor algorithm error-corrected the raw reads and collapsed the reads into unique sequences, merging closely related sequences to remove PCR and sequencing errors. V, D and J gene segments were assigned by aligning CDR3 sequences to IMGT reference sequences. Each retained sequence needed at least a six-nucleotide match to both a V gene segment and a J gene segment. Rearrangements were classified as productive when the CDR3 lacked stop codons and remained in frame with V and J, and all other rearrangements were classified as non-productive. CDR3 was defined according to IMGT convention as the region running from the second conserved V-encoded cysteine to the conserved J-encoded phenylalanine. The earlier analysis of about 560 of the donors excluded any sequence lacking an unambiguous match to a single V gene segment. An earlier analysis of a few hundred of the donors called V segments functional above 56.7% productive rearrangements and segregating when the between-donor standard deviation exceeded 5%. A statistical classification framework was developed to diagnose cytomegalovirus status using the catalog of TCR beta chain sequences. In a later analysis, V and J genes were assigned by comparing TCR nucleotide sequences against IMGT/GENE-DB human TR gene sequences. A later analysis assigned CDR3 sequences and most-parsimonious VDJ recombination scenarios with the TCRdist pipeline. In a later analysis, each TCR beta chain was defined by its CDR3 amino acid sequence together with its V-gene family, and reads without a unique V-gene family were excluded. As a way to deal with suspected cross-contamination and a sequencing artifact, a later analysis dropped more than 500 nucleotide sequences that were highly shared and had low generation probability. In a later analysis, a clonal expansion index was calculated for each public chain from normalized within-repertoire ranks of inferred template counts. Generation probabilities in a later analysis came from a VDJ recombination model fitted to out-of-frame rearrangements, and those results were checked against IGoR. Hypergeometric tests were used in a later analysis to score TCR-TCR, TCR-HLA and TCR-CMV co-occurrence, with a repertoire-size bias correction applied to the TCR pairs. False discovery rates were estimated in a later analysis by permuting HLA or CMV assignments 20 times. A later analysis grouped co-occurring TCRs with DBSCAN, adding TCRdist sequence similarity when clustering within HLA-allele-positive subsets. Co-occurrence clustering excluded repertoires with fewer than 30,000 or more than 120,000 public chains, plus five with anomalous nucleotide sharing. This is the immuneACCESS table as TCRdb keeps it, with only in-frame sequences that have V and J called. A part of the clones is gone; compared with another copy, unresolved V genes explain less than half, and the rest is unexplained. D and trimming come from the DNA, and the V and J calls and clone size come from that table. In all, the sample holds 120,000 to 150,000 clones, and roughly 76% of those were seen once. The top ten clones comprise about 1.2% of the sample.

The cohort was made up of approximately 700 healthy bone marrow donors. Cohort members were all nominally healthy when sampled, although unrecorded immune exposures were likely present. The donor tested CMV seronegative and was one of the 352 seronegative cohort members. A peripheral blood sample was provided by each donor, and peripheral blood mononuclear cells were used for TCR beta sequencing. The Qiagen DNeasy Blood Extraction Kit was used to extract genomic DNA from the blood cell samples. Concerning this clone itself: Its binding antigen is unknown. No clone much larger than this one lies a single base away; base qualities are absent.

Here is what the overall study found, with its caveats: Compared with equally common non-associated chains, HLA-associated TCR beta chains in a later analysis were more clonally expanded and had lower generation probabilities. Across donors, most TCR sequences were observed very rarely, whereas some public TCRs were present in many individuals. In the study, 150 to 200 TCR beta chains were listed as associated with cytomegalovirus. In vitro tests confirmed that a few of the cytomegalovirus-associated TCR beta chains recognize cytomegalovirus antigens. For the cohort, immune exposure information was limited to CMV serostatus. At a false discovery rate of 0.05, a later analysis linked around 15,000 TCR beta sequences to specific HLA alleles. The cohort was sequenced for TCR beta chains only, and without alpha or paired-chain data the features that could be detected were limited. Compared with the approximately 720-donor mean, donors in an Asian-associated ancestry cluster had fewer N-insertions in productive TCRs, according to a later genetic analysis. In an earlier analysis of around 600 of the donors, most TCR beta V segments appeared in productive rearrangements about 87% or about 30% of the time, broadly matching IMGT annotations. In a later analysis, several top co-occurrence clusters were reported to appear linked to parvovirus B19, influenza, CMV and Epstein-Barr virus. It was suggested by the authors that the approach could potentially be generalized to other disease states and immunological phenotypes. Because some donors lacked HLA typing at each locus, the association tests relied only on the typed subset. The earlier analysis of about 600 of the donors excluded fewer than 20 rarely observed V segments, including chromosome 9 orphons, because counts were too low. Linkage disequilibrium might explain the correlated functional status among segregating V segments, but an unknown experimental factor could not be ruled out. Strong co-occurrence of HLA alleles, especially DR and DQ, made assigning TCR associations to individual alleles difficult. A later analysis found that most CMV-associated TCR beta chains appeared HLA-restricted, with HLA associations seemingly driven largely by CMV exposure. A group of highly shared sequence variants was considered likely to be a technical artifact of the sequencing pipeline. In a later genetic analysis, a missense DCLRE1C variant was associated with V-gene and J-gene trimming of TCR beta chains, and the association was replicated in an independent cohort. In both the original and validation cohorts, the classifier was reported to diagnose cytomegalovirus status with high specificity and sensitivity. According to a later analysis, TCR association rates differed among HLA loci, with DRB1 alleles showing the most associated TCRs and HLA-C alleles showing the fewest. A further reported finding was that TCR beta sequences accurately predicted the HLA-A and HLA-B alleles for most subjects in the first cohort. Presence/absence analyses assumed roughly uniform sequencing depth across donors, an assumption that may not hold. The 87-base-pair reads could not distinguish some IMGT-functional V segments, including TRBV6-2 and TRBV6-3, so those segments were excluded.

Material: PBMCs. The clonotype was recovered from a woman in her thirties or forties in good health and CMV-seronegative. The sequence is built from TRBV29-1 and TRBJ2-7; the D gene is perhaps TRBD2, from 5 matching bases. The nucleotides read TGCAGCGTAGGCCGCGGGCACGAGCAGTACGTC. Its translation is CSVGRGHEQYV.